This T cell receptor (beta chain) was obtained from a study of cytotoxic CD8 clonotypes in ibrutinib-treated CLL. The method was immunoSEQ multiplex PCR; TCRdb's version includes in-frame clones alone and lacks a portion of them. The sample shows roughly 250,000 clones, 70% of them seen only once. The CDR3 consists of 11 residues. Trimming removed 3 bases at V and 15 bases at J, with 12 bases between. The germline CDR1 and CDR2 sequences are MDHEN and SYDVKM. The receptor's source is a human donor with chronic lymphocytic leukemia. The sequenced sample was PBMCs, obtained after 24 months of ibrutinib treatment. This chain joins TRBV28 and TRBJ2-1, with D perhaps given as TRBD1 or TRBD2 (7 bases each). The CDR3 DNA sequence: TGTGCCAGCAGTTTCAGGGGGGGCCCGTTCTTC. It codes for CASSFRGGPFF.